This T cell receptor (beta chain) was found in a study of shared clonotypes between healthy human individuals. General study points: Represented genetic and exposure-history diversity was restricted by having few donors.

A remark on this clone: What it recognizes is unknown.

Germline loops: CDR1 SEHNR, CDR2 FQNEAQ (reference sequence). V trimming: 5 bases; J trimming: 8 bases; junction bases outside the gene matches: 7. The CDR3 consists of 13 residues. Study processing details: Filtering differed since immunoSEQ provided only junctions, with no quality scores. Profiled with immunoSEQ multiplex PCR; TCRdb holds only in-frame clones, not every one. That table gives V, J and clone size, and the DNA gave D and trimming. The sample yields roughly 680,000 clones, approximately 77% seen once. This chain joins TRBV7-9 and TRBJ1-2; 8 bases are a match to TRBD1. The sample comprised memory CD4+ T cells sorted from blood. The subset: CD45RA-negative fraction. The TCR originated in a woman in her twenties or thirties in good health. DNA for the CDR3: TGTGCCAGCAGCCCGCAGGGGGCGACGGGCTACACCTTC. As protein: CASSPQGATGYTF.